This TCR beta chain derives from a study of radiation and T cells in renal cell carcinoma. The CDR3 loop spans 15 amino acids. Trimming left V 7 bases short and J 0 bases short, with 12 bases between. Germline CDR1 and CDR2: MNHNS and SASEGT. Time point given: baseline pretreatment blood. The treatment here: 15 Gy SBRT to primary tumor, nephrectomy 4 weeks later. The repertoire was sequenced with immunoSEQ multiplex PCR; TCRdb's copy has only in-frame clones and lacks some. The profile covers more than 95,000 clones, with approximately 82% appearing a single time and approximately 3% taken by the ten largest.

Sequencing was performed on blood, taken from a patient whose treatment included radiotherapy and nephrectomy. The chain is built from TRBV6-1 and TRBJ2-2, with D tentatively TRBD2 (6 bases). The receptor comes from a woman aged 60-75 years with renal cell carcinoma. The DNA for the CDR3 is TGTGCCAGCAAACGGGACTGGACGAACACCGGGGAGCTGTTTTTT. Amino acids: CASKRDWTNTGELFF.